The clone carrying this T cell receptor beta chain appeared a few times. Its matching antigen is unknown. These data belong to a study of immune evolution from preneoplasia to lung adenocarcinoma. Here immunoSEQ multiplex PCR was the method, and the copy in TCRdb shows in-frame clones only, minus some. The sample lists some 5,400 clones; over 80% were seen once. CDR3 length: 17 residues. The V gene's germline CDR1 is SGHNT and CDR2 YENEEA. J lost 8 bases, V lost 3 bases, and 16 bases had no gene match. The study's findings and limits: Normal lung had highest clonality; later lesions appeared denser, more diverse.

This clonotype originated in a person aged 55-80 years with lung adenocarcinoma. The sample consisted of FFPE minimally invasive lung adenocarcinoma tissue. V is TRBV11-3 and J is TRBJ1-2, with 9 bases identical to TRBD1. The CDR3 here is CASSFGWGVQGADGYTF. The CDR3, as DNA: TGTGCCAGCAGCTTCGGTTGGGGTGTACAGGGGGCTGACGGCTACACCTTC.